This TCR beta chain derives from a study of Graves' ophthalmopathy and Graves' hyperthyroidism. Study-wide results and caveats: Most expanded clonotypes in thyroid above 0.001 frequency also showed up in blood.

This clonotype was seen ten or more times. As yet, its antigen is unknown. Scientists amplified the TCR beta CDR3 regions from RNA transcripts. The first round was an RT-PCR with HTBI primers, and the second round was a multiplex PCR. Each CDR3 protein is one row after TCRdb ran MiXCR on the multiplex PCR reads. The table has over a million distinct CDR3 sequences, roughly 35% seen once. The origin of this receptor is an adult man with Graves' hyperthyroidism. The sequencing sample was made of peripheral blood or thyroid tissue (not recorded which).

The CDR3 DNA follows: TGTGCCAGCAGGTATACTATCAACTACGAGCAGTACTTC. Translation gives CASRYTINYEQYF. The chain recombines TRBV2 with TRBJ2-7, with unresolved D. V lost 6 bases, J lost 3 bases, and 12 bases lay in between. Germline V CDR1 and CDR2: SNHLY, FYNNEI. CDR3 size: 13 residues.